The present T cell receptor (beta chain) was sequenced within a study of identical twins. Using its own MiXCR run on the 5' RACE reads, TCRdb lists one record per CDR3 protein. The sample shows 500,000 to 650,000 distinct CDR3 sequences, 7% to 7.5% of them seen only once. The CDR3 loop spans 13 amino acids. Germline V lookup: CDR1 SQVTM, CDR2 ANQGSEA. The ends were cut back, 4 bases at V and 6 bases at J, with 13 bases in the middle. These data were likewise used in another study, on yellow fever vaccine responses in identical twins.

The chain recombines TRBV29-1 with TRBJ2-1; D possibly uses TRBD1 or TRBD2 (5 bases each). The origin of this receptor is a woman aged 18-30 years in good health. The sequenced material came from PBMCs. Written as DNA, the CDR3 is TGCAGCGTTGCAGGGACGGTACGCAATGAGCAGTTCTTC. Its translation is CSVAGTVRNEQFF.